This T cell receptor beta chain is from a study of blood T cell repertoires in COVID-19. For the study at large: Samples taken during acute and convalescent COVID-19 were collected in the United States, Italy and Spain. From T cells, B-cell-depleted T cells, or PBMCs came the material, which was cDNA or gDNA.

Authors' processing steps: Nucleated cell number was recorded as an estimate derived from reference gene primer amplification. This table comes from immunoSEQ multiplex PCR, and its TCRdb copy is limited to in-frame clones, with some not included. V and J calls and clone size are as listed in that table; D and trimming were resolved from the DNA. The sample lists 150,000 to 200,000 clones, about nine tenths occurring once. Germline V gene data show CDR1 as MNHEY and CDR2 as SMNVEV (reference sequence). Deletions cut 4 bases from V and 0 bases from J, with 4 bases between. The CDR3 covers 12 residues.

The sequenced sample was peripheral blood. The source is a man aged 45-65 years with acute or convalescent COVID-19. The chain recombines TRBV27 with TRBJ2-7, with unresolved D. The CDR3 bases are TGTGCCAGCAGTTCCCGCTCCTACGAGCAGTACGTC. It specifies CASSSRSYEQYV.